This is a list of T cell receptor beta chains from one sample in a study of cytomegalovirus exposure and HLA in healthy donors. Sequencing used immunoSEQ multiplex PCR; TCRdb keeps in-frame clones, though not all of them. The sample has roughly 120,000 clones; roughly three quarters are singletons. Specimen: PBMCs. These TCRs come from a woman aged 50 to 60 in good health and CMV-seropositive. The CDR3 runs from the conserved cysteine through the conserved F or W. D genes are given only for firm matches. Size values are once, few and many counts, or a class for expanded clones, and some rows have none.

TRBJ2-5	14	TRBV2	.	.	CASRPDKVQETQYF	TGTGCCAGCAGGCCGGACAAGGTACAAGAGACCCAGTACTTC
TRBJ2-7	14	TRBV7-2	.	.	CASSLSRQVEEQYF	TGTGCCAGCAGCTTATCCAGGCAGGTTGAGGAGCAGTACTTC
TRBJ2-5	15	TRBV7-7	TRBD2	once	CASSLSSGGPETQYF	TGTGCTAGCAGCCTATCTAGCGGGGGGCCGGAGACCCAGTACTTC
TRBJ2-7	15	TRBV4-3	.	.	CASSQGGAGSYEQYF	TGCGCCAGCAGCCAAGGTGGGGCCGGCTCCTACGAGCAGTACTTC
TRBJ1-2	15	TRBV5-8	.	.	CASSPKSAVARGYTF	TGTGCCAGCAGCCCCAAGAGCGCCGTGGCCCGTGGCTACACCTTC
TRBJ2-7	12	TRBV5-4	.	.	CASSSDSHEQYF	TGTGCCAGCAGCTCGGACAGTCACGAGCAGTACTTC
TRBJ2-4	15	TRBV5-4	TRBD2	few	CASSLAIAGDNIQYF	TGTGCCAGCAGCTTGGCGATAGCGGGGGATAACATTCAGTACTTC
TRBJ2-5	14	TRBV11-3	TRBD1	.	CASSSGTGQETQYF	TGTGCCAGCAGTTCAGGGACAGGGCAAGAGACCCAGTACTTC
TRBJ2-7	13	TRBV25-1	.	few	CASSEPGINEQYF	TGTGCCAGCAGTGAACCGGGAATCAACGAGCAGTACTTC
TRBJ2-2	14	TRBV19	.	.	CASSGGFNTGELFF	TGTGCCAGTAGTGGAGGGTTTAACACCGGGGAGCTGTTTTTT
TRBJ2-7	16	TRBV10-3	.	.	CAISENTGYLVYEQYF	TGTGCCATCAGTGAGAATACAGGGTATTTAGTCTACGAGCAGTACTTC
TRBJ1-2	13	TRBV28	.	.	CASSPPLLFGYTF	TGTGCCAGCAGTCCCCCTTTACTATTCGGCTACACCTTC
TRBJ2-7	12	TRBV6-6	TRBD1	.	CASRDRVHEQYF	TGTGCCAGCAGGGACAGGGTTCACGAGCAGTACTTC
TRBJ1-5	13	TRBV19	.	.	CASSQWRNQPQHF	TGTGCCAGTAGCCAGTGGAGGAATCAGCCCCAGCATTTT
TRBJ1-5	14	TRBV6-6	TRBD1	.	CASWDRGQEQPQHF	TGTGCCAGCTGGGACAGGGGGCAAGAGCAGCCCCAGCATTTT
TRBJ2-1	16	TRBV4-3	.	.	CASSQDRGTSANEQFF	TGCGCCAGCAGCCAAGATCGAGGGACTTCGGCGAATGAGCAGTTCTTC
TRBJ2-1	16	TRBV5-1	TRBD2	.	CASSLGGLAVYNEQFF	TGCGCCAGCAGCTTGGGTGGACTAGCGGTTTACAATGAGCAGTTCTTC
TRBJ2-5	13	TRBV7-8	TRBD2	.	CASSGGSRETQYF	TGTGCCAGCAGCGGCGGGAGCCGAGAGACCCAGTACTTC
TRBJ1-1	14	TRBV11-3	.	.	CASSLGGMNTEAFF	TGTGCCAGCAGCTTGGGCGGGATGAACACTGAAGCTTTCTTT
TRBJ2-7	13	TRBV29-1	.	.	CSVGGGRSYEQYF	TGCAGCGTTGGGGGGGGCCGATCCTACGAGCAGTACTTC
TRBJ2-1	15	TRBV2	TRBD1	.	CASRPDRGPYNEQFF	TGTGCCAGCAGGCCGGACAGGGGCCCCTACAATGAGCAGTTCTTC
TRBJ1-1	15	TRBV7-9	TRBD1	.	CASSPRQGLNTEAFF	TGTGCCAGCAGCCCTCGACAGGGATTGAACACTGAAGCTTTCTTT
TRBJ2-7	15	TRBV5-1	TRBD1	once	CARGTGGGKFGEQYF	TGCGCCAGAGGGACAGGGGGCGGTAAGTTCGGCGAGCAGTACTTC
TRBJ1-2	14	TRBV15	TRBD1	.	CATSTDRGGYGYTF	TGTGCCACCAGTACGGACAGGGGTGGCTATGGCTACACCTTC
TRBJ1-1	13	TRBV7-9	TRBD1	.	CASSLIQGREAFF	TGTGCCAGCAGCTTAATACAGGGGAGGGAAGCTTTCTTT
TRBJ2-2	15	TRBV11-2	TRBD2	.	CASSLSGGAAGELFF	TGTGCCAGCAGCTTAAGCGGGGGCGCGGCCGGGGAGCTGTTTTTT
TRBJ2-3	14	TRBV6-5	.	.	CASSLTGGTDTQYF	TGTGCCAGCAGTCTTACCGGGGGTACAGATACGCAGTATTTT